The 20 T cell receptor beta chains below come from one sample, sequenced in a study of blood T cells in healthy people across ages. Primers used in a second PCR of roughly 6 to 12 cycles were a sample-barcoded 5' primer and a J-beta primer mix. TCRdb reprocessed the 5' RACE reads via MiXCR and lists one record per CDR3 protein. The sample records some 710,000 distinct CDR3 sequences, 22% being singletons. Sequencing was performed on blood. The source of these receptors is a man in his 70s in good health.

This clonotype was seen more than once but under ten times. The chain carries TRBV6-1 and TRBJ2-7; 9 bases are shared with TRBD1. Losses at the gene ends were 6 bases for V and 6 bases for J; bases not matched to a gene: 6. There are 13 residues in the CDR3. Germline V gene lookup returns CDR1 MNHNS and CDR2 SASEGT. CDR3 bases: TGTGCCAGCAGGATGACAGGGGGTATCGAGCAGTACTTC. Encoded protein: CASRMTGGIEQYF.

This chain connects TRBV12-3 or TRBV12-4 to TRBJ2-1, with 10 bases lining up with TRBD1. V shed 6 bases, J shed 3 bases, and the junction held 17 bases outside the gene matches. The CDR3 is made up of 19 amino acids. The CDR3, as DNA: TGTGCCAGCAGGCGACAGGGGGCCGGTCACGGCGGGAGCTACAATGAGCAGTTCTTC. This codes for CASRRQGAGHGGSYNEQFF.

This chain joins TRBV29-1 and TRBJ1-3, with D possibly TRBD1 on 6 matching bases. Trimming removed 4 bases at V and 4 bases at J, with 11 bases between. Per germline, CDR1 SQVTM and CDR2 ANQGSEA. This CDR3 contains 13 residues. The CDR3 coding sequence is TGCAGCGTTGGGCCAGGGGTAGGAAACACCATATATTTT. Amino acids: CSVGPGVGNTIYF.

This clonotype was picked up a small number of times. The chain employs TRBV3-1 and TRBJ1-2; D is unclear. Trimming took 0 bases from V and 5 from J, leaving 13 bases between them. The V gene's germline CDR1 is LGHDT and CDR2 YNNKEL (reference sequence). There are 15 residues in the CDR3. The CDR3 sequence: CASSQEASEWYGYTF. In nucleotides, the CDR3 is TGTGCCAGCAGCCAAGAAGCCTCCGAGTGGTATGGCTACACCTTC.

The chain is built from TRBV30 and TRBJ2-3; a possible D gene is TRBD1 (6 bases). The CDR3 consists of 13 residues. From germline, CDR1 is GTSNPN and CDR2 SVGIG (reference sequence). Trimming took off 0 bases at V and 4 bases at J, with 8 bases between the two ends. The CDR3 loop is CAWSVQGPDTQYF. CDR3 sequence (DNA): TGTGCCTGGAGTGTCCAGGGGCCAGATACGCAGTATTTT.

This clonotype was detected only a few times. The junction shows a germline mismatch at one end, possibly a read error. The chain is built from TRBV4-3 and TRBJ2-1; maybe TRBD2 (7 bases). Germline V lookup: CDR1 LGHNA, CDR2 YSLEER. This CDR3 region has 15 residues. The CDR3 nucleotides read TGCGCCAGCAGCCAAGGGGTCGGTGCTGCGGGGGCTTTACCCTTC. Translated: CASSQGVGAAGALPF.

The J gene is TRBJ2-3, the V gene TRBV7-2, with a weak D call TRBD1 (5 bases). The V and J ends lost 5 bases and 5 bases respectively, with 20 bases between them. The CDR3 has 16 residues. Germline V gene sequence: CDR1 SGHTA, CDR2 FQGNSA. CDR3 DNA: TGTGCCAGCAGCACCTCATTAGTGGCAGGGCAAGATACGCAGTATTTT. Protein: CASSTSLVAGQDTQYF.

This clonotype has just a few counts. The chain has TRBV3-1 and TRBJ2-5; 15 nucleotides match TRBD2. CDR1 is LGHDT and CDR2 is YNNKEL in the germline V gene (reference sequence). With V trimmed by 2 bases and J by 4 bases, 8 bases remained unmatched. The CDR3 loop spans 18 amino acids. The CDR3: CASSQRTSGGVYRETQYF. CDR3 bases: TGTGCCAGCAGCCAAAGGACTAGCGGGGGGGTCTACCGAGAGACCCAGTACTTC.

The V gene is TRBV7-2, the J gene TRBJ2-5; 9 bases agree with TRBD1. Judging by the DNA end, TRBJ2-7 fits better; the J call may be wrong. This CDR3 comprises 13 residues. Per the germline V gene, CDR1 is SGHTA and CDR2 is FQGNSA. The CDR3: CASSQGTGREQYV. The CDR3 DNA follows: TGTGCCAGCAGCCAAGGGACAGGGCGCGAGCAGTACGTC.

On this clonotype: Since the CDR3 does not end with the conserved phenylalanine or tryptophan, this likely comes from a read error. The genes are TRBV20-1 and TRBJ2-7; D possibly matches TRBD1 or TRBD2 (5 bases each). The CDR3 totals 16 residues. Germline V gives CDR1 DFQATT, CDR2 SNEGSKA (reference sequence). V was cut by 6 bases and J by 0 bases, with 21 bases left in between. Here the CDR3 DNA reads TGCAGTGCCCGCACGCCGCTCGGGACCCCCTCCTACGAGCAGTACCTC. It specifies CSARTPLGTPSYEQYL.

The chain has TRBV6-5 and TRBJ2-7; no reliable D call. V lost 0 bases, J lost 4 bases, and 16 bases lay in between. Looked up from germline, CDR1 is MNHEY and CDR2 is SVGAGI. CDR3 size: 16 residues. CDR3 nucleotides: TGTGCCAGCAGTTACTCCGGCAGCCTAAGGTCATACGAGCAGTACTTC. Its translation is CASSYSGSLRSYEQYF.

V and J are TRBV20-1 and TRBJ2-2; 8 bases are a match to TRBD2. CDR1 is DFQATT and CDR2 is SNEGSKA in the germline V gene (reference sequence). V shed 3 bases and J 5 bases; nucleotides not matched to a gene: 8. The CDR3 sequence is 15 residues long. CDR3 protein: CSASSGRVRTGELFF. CDR3 nucleotides: TGCAGTGCTAGTTCCGGGAGGGTTCGGACCGGGGAGCTGTTTTTT.

The sample holds a few counts of this clonotype. This chain uses TRBV29-1 with TRBJ2-3, with 8 bases identical to TRBD2. Germline V gene sequence: CDR1 SQVTM, CDR2 ANQGSEA. V shed 7 bases and J 4 bases; nucleotides not matched to a gene: 10. The CDR3 extends over 14 amino acids. This chain's CDR3 is CSAANGGASDTQYF. The CDR3 region has the DNA TGCAGCGCTGCGAACGGGGGGGCATCAGATACGCAGTATTTT.

The chain uses TRBV12-3 or TRBV12-4 and TRBJ2-1; D is possibly TRBD1 (5 bases). Deletions cut 3 bases from V and 4 bases from J, with 16 bases between. The CDR3 is made up of 16 amino acids. The CDR3 sequence is CASSFRGPPSYNEQFF. The CDR3 nucleotides read TGTGCCAGCAGTTTTAGGGGTCCGCCTTCTTACAATGAGCAGTTCTTC.

The CDR3 DNA follows: TGTGCCAGCACCCGCAAGAGGATATATCGTGCAGAGACCCAGTACTTC. It translates to CASTRKRIYRAETQYF. This sequence joins TRBV7-8 and TRBJ2-5; no firm D call. Per the germline V gene, CDR1 is SGHVS and CDR2 is FQNEAQ. The V end was cut by 7 bases, the J end by 4 bases, with 22 bases between. This CDR3 spans 16 amino acids.

The rearrangement links TRBV20-1 to TRBJ2-3; no clear D. The CDR3 spans 14 residues. Per the germline V gene, CDR1 is DFQATT and CDR2 is SNEGSKA (reference sequence). Trimming left V 3 bases short and J 0 bases short, with 10 bases between. The CDR3 reads CSASQAVSTDTQYF. The CDR3 DNA reads TGCAGTGCTAGTCAAGCAGTGAGCACAGATACGCAGTATTTT.

This clonotype was picked up a small number of times. This chain uses TRBV7-2 with TRBJ1-3; D is unresolved. Germline CDR1 is SGHTA and CDR2 is FQGNSA. CDR3 length: 14 amino acids. Trimming stripped 3 bases from V and 1 base from J, with 7 bases between. The CDR3 here is CASSFPESGNTIYF. Here the CDR3 DNA reads TGTGCCAGCAGCTTCCCAGAGTCTGGAAACACCATATATTTT.

CDR3 in DNA: TGTGCCAGCAGTTTCGCTAGCGGGAGGGAAGATACGCAGTATTTT. Translating gives CASSFASGREDTQYF. The chain uses TRBV6-6 and TRBJ2-3, with 12 bases that match TRBD2. Losses at the gene ends were 4 bases for V and 5 bases for J; bases not matched to a gene: 4. CDR3 length equals 15 residues. CDR1 is MNHNY, CDR2 SVGAGI, per germline (reference sequence).

In its sample, this clonotype was seen a few times. The genes are TRBV18 and TRBJ2-2, with a tentative D call TRBD2 (6 bases). Trimming removed 2 bases at V and 0 bases at J, with 7 bases between. Germline-derived CDR1 and CDR2 are KGHSH and LQKENI. The CDR3 sequence is 15 residues long. The CDR3 sequence: CASSPVAANTGELFF. The CDR3 bases are TGTGCCAGCTCACCAGTAGCGGCGAACACCGGGGAGCTGTTTTTT. The whole variable domain, filled in from reference TRBV18 and TRBJ2-2, reads NAGVMQNPRHLVRRRGQEARLRCSPMKGHSHVYWYRQLPEEGLKFMVYLQKENIIDESGMPKERFSAEFPKEGPSILRIQQVVRGDSAAYFCASSPVAANTGELFFGEGSRLTVL.

V is TRBV29-1 and J is TRBJ2-3; a possible D gene is TRBD1 (6 bases). The CDR3 has 14 residues. V was trimmed by 1 base and J by 2 bases, leaving 10 bases between them. The germline V gene encodes CDR1 SQVTM and CDR2 ANQGSEA. CDR3 in amino acids: CSVEGGGFTDTQYF. The CDR3 coding sequence is TGCAGCGTTGAAGGAGGGGGTTTCACAGATACGCAGTATTTT.